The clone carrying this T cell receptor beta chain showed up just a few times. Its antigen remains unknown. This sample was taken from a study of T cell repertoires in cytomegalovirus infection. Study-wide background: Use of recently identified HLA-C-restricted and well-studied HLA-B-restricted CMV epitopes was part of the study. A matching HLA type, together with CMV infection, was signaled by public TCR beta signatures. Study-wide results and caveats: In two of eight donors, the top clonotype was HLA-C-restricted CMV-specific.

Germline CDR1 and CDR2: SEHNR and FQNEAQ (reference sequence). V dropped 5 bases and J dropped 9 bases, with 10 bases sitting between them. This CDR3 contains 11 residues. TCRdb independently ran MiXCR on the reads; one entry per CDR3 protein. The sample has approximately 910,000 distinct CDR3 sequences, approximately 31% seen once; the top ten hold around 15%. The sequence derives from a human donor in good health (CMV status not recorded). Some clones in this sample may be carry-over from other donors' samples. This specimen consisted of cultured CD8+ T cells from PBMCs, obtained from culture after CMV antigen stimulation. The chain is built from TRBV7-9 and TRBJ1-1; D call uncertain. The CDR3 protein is CASSDTEQAFF. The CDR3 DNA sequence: TGTGCCAGCAGCGACACCGAACAAGCTTTCTTT.